This T cell receptor beta chain was captured by sequencing in a study of T cells after yellow fever vaccination. Study background: Fractions with few cells were prepared using SMART-Seq v4 Ultra Low Input. Study-wide results and limits: The study found a weaker secondary response that peaked faster, day 5 versus 15. Clonotype sharing between CD4 and CD8 compartments was small.

One entry per CDR3 protein results from TCRdb running MiXCR on the 5' RACE reads. Among 200,000 to 300,000 distinct CDR3 sequences listed, more than 3.5% were seen once. This clonotype was counted ten times or more. Antigen unknown. This CDR3 has 18 amino acids. The germline V gene encodes CDR1 MNHNY and CDR2 SVGAGI (reference sequence). The V gene lost 2 bases and the J gene lost 1 base, with 15 bases spanning the gap. This rearrangement joins TRBV6-6 to TRBJ1-6; no definite D call. This receptor was identified in a man aged 18 to 30 who received the YFV17D yellow fever vaccine. The input for sequencing was PBMCs, taken 15 days after the yellow fever booster vaccination. CDR3 coding DNA: TGTGCCAGCAGTTACCTTCCGGGGAGATTTTCCTATAATTCACCCCTCCACTTT. Translation gives CASSYLPGRFSYNSPLHF.